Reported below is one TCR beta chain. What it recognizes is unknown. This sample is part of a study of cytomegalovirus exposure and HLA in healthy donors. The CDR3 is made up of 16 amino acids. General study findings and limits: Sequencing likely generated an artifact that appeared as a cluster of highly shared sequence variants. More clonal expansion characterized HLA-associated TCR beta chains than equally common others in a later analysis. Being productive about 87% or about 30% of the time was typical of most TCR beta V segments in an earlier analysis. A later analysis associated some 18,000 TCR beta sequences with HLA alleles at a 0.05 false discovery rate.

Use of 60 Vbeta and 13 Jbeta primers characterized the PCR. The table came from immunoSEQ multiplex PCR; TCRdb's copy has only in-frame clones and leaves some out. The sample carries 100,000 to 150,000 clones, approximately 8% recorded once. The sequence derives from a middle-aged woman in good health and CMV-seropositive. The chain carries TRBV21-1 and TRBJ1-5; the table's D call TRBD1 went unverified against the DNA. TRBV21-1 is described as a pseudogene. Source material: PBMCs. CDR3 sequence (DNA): TGTGCCAGCAGCAACGACCAACAGGGGGTAGTTCAGCCCCAGCATTTT. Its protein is CASSNDQQGVVQPQHF.